This TCR beta chain was recorded in a study of immune evolution from preneoplasia to lung adenocarcinoma. As for the study in general: HLA loss of heterozygosity: roughly 7.5% AIS, 15% MIA, about 30% ADC, none AAH.

The V and J ends lost 6 bases and 4 bases respectively, with 9 bases between them. CDR1 is SEHNR and CDR2 is FQNEAQ in the germline V gene (reference sequence). CDR3 length: 12 amino acids. Nucleic acids came from premalignant or tumor cells enriched by macro-dissection. Profiled with immunoSEQ multiplex PCR; TCRdb holds only in-frame clones, not every one. The profile shows 3,000 to 4,500 clones, around 76% of them singletons. The V and J genes are TRBV7-9 and TRBJ1-2; a weak D match, TRBD1 (5 bases). Source material: FFPE invasive lung adenocarcinoma tissue. This TCR was sampled from a person aged 70 to 85 with invasive lung adenocarcinoma. The CDR3 spells CASRRDVYGYTF. The CDR3 region has the DNA TGTGCCAGCAGGAGGGACGTCTATGGCTACACCTTC.